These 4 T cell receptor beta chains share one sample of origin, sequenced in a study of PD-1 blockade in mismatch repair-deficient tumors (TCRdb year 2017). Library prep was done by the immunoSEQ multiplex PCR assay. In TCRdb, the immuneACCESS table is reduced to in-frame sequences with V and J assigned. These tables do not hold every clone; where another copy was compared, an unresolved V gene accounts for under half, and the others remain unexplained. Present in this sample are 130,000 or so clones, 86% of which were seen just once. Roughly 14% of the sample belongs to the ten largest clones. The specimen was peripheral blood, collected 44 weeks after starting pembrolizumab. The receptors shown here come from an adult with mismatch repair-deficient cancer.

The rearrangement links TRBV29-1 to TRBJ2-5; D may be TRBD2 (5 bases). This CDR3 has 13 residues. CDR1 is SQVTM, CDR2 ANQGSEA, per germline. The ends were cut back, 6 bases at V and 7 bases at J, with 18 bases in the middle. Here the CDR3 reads CSVPDYPAWTQYF. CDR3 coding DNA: TGCAGCGTCCCTGACTACCCCGCCTGGACCCAGTACTTC.

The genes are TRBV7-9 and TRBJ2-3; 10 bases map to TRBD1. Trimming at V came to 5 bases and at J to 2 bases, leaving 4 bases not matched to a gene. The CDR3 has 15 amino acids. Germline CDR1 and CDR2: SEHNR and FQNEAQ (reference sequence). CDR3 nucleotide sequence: TGTGCCAGCAGCCGACAGGGGGCCCTCACAGATACGCAGTATTTT. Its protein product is CASSRQGALTDTQYF.

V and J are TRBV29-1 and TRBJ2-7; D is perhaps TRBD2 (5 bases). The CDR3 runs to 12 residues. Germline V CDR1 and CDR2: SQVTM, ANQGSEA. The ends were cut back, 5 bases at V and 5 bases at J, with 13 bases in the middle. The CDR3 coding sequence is TGCAGCGTTCAACAGAGGGCTCACGAGCAGTACTTC. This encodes CSVQQRAHEQYF.

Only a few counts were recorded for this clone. The CDR3 sequence: CASSPERYQPQHF. CDR3 nucleotides: TGTGCCAGCAGTCCCGAGCGTTATCAGCCCCAGCATTTT. The rearrangement links TRBV27 to TRBJ1-5; D gene ambiguous. The CDR3 consists of 13 residues. CDR1 and CDR2 from the germline V gene are MNHEY and SMNVEV (reference sequence). V lost 5 bases and J 5 bases, leaving 10 bases between the germline ends.